Sequencing of this T cell receptor beta chain was carried out in a study of blood T cell repertoires in COVID-19. About the study: Material from acute and convalescent COVID-19 was sourced from the United States, Italy and Spain. Nucleic acid was either cDNA or gDNA, and it came from T cells, B-cell-depleted T cells, or PBMCs.

CDR3 size: 16 residues. V was clipped by 4 bases and J by 8 bases; unmatched bases: 11. Germline CDR1 MNHEY, CDR2 SVGAGI. TCRdb's table, derived via immunoSEQ multiplex PCR, lists solely in-frame clones and lacks some. The data contain over 150,000 clones, around 83% of them singletons. Sequencing used peripheral blood. The receptor was isolated from a man aged 35 to 55 with acute or convalescent COVID-19. The chain carries TRBV6-5 and TRBJ2-1, with 10 nucleotides matching TRBD2. The CDR3 is CASSLGLAGAADEQFF. CDR3 bases: TGTGCCAGCAGTTTGGGGCTAGCGGGGGCCGCGGATGAGCAGTTCTTC.